The 7 T cell receptor beta chains in this list originate from one sample, sequenced in a study of T cell repertoires in cytomegalovirus infection. TCRdb processed the reads anew with MiXCR; each CDR3 protein has one entry. The profile covers roughly 920,000 distinct CDR3 sequences, with around 29% appearing a single time and about 14% taken by the ten largest. These TCRs' antigens remain unknown. This specimen was cultured CD8+ T cells from PBMCs, taken from culture after CMV antigen stimulation. These receptors were obtained from a human donor in good health (CMV status not recorded). Some clones in this sample may be carry-over from other donors' samples.

At least ten counts were recorded for this clonotype. The chain is built from TRBV7-6 and TRBJ2-3; 7 nucleotides line up with TRBD1. Germline loops: CDR1 SGHVS, CDR2 FNYEAQ. Trimming at V came to 2 bases and at J to 6 bases, leaving 8 bases not matched to a gene. The CDR3 contains 15 residues. The DNA of the CDR3 is TGTGCCAGCAGCTTACCACTCGACAGGGAGGATACGCAGTATTTT. Residues: CASSLPLDREDTQYF.

This chain's CDR3 is CASSVGHSYEQYF. The CDR3 DNA reads TGTGCCAGTAGTGTGGGACATTCCTACGAGCAGTACTTC. The chain joins TRBV19 to TRBJ2-7, with TRBD1 as a possible D gene (6 bases). CDR3 length: 13 amino acids. Per germline, CDR1 LNHDA and CDR2 SQIVND (reference sequence). Trimming took 5 bases from V and 1 from J, leaving 9 bases between them.

The rearrangement uses TRBV4-1 and TRBJ1-1; D perhaps matches TRBD1 (6 bases). V was cut by 4 bases and J by 6 bases, with 18 bases left in between. The germline V gene has CDR1 MGHRA and CDR2 YSYEKL. The CDR3 spans 15 residues. DNA of the CDR3: TGCGCCAGCAGCCTTCGACAGGCCCCGGGCGCTGAAGCTTTCTTT. Its translation: CASSLRQAPGAEAFF.

The gene calls are TRBV27 and TRBJ1-5; 7 positions agree with TRBD1. The germline gives CDR1 MNHEY, CDR2 SMNVEV (reference sequence). The CDR3 is 17 amino acids. V gave up 5 bases and J gave up 1 base; unmatched junction bases: 11. CDR3 nucleotides: TGTGCCAGCAGTCCCGGGACAGCCGCCTTGAGCAATCAGCCCCAGCATTTT. Its protein product is CASSPGTAALSNQPQHF.

The rearrangement links TRBV6-2 or TRBV6-3 to TRBJ1-5; a weak D match, TRBD1 (6 bases). Germline V CDR1 and CDR2: MNHEY, SVGEGT. The CDR3 totals 18 residues. V lost 0 bases and J lost 6, with 21 bases in between. CDR3 region: CASSYSRLRGGRGQPQHF. DNA for the CDR3: TGTGCCAGCAGTTACTCGAGACTCCGGGGGGGGCGCGGTCAGCCCCAGCATTTT.

Only a few counts were recorded for this clonotype. This rearrangement joins TRBV7-9 to TRBJ1-2; TRBD1 matches at 9 bases. V shed 1 base, J shed 7 bases, and the junction held 10 bases outside the gene matches. This CDR3 is built from 16 residues. The germline gives CDR1 SEHNR, CDR2 FQNEAQ (reference sequence). CDR3 amino acids: CASSLDARDRVGGYTF. The CDR3 DNA sequence: TGTGCCAGCAGCTTAGATGCCCGGGACAGGGTAGGTGGCTACACCTTC.

CDR3 bases: TGCAGTGCTAGAGTCCGGTTCCACGAGCAGTACTTC. This gives the protein CSARVRFHEQYF. This chain joins TRBV20-1 and TRBJ2-7, with D hard to call. The CDR3 has 12 residues. The germline V gene encodes CDR1 DFQATT and CDR2 SNEGSKA (reference sequence). V was cut by 1 base and J by 5 bases, with 9 bases left in between.